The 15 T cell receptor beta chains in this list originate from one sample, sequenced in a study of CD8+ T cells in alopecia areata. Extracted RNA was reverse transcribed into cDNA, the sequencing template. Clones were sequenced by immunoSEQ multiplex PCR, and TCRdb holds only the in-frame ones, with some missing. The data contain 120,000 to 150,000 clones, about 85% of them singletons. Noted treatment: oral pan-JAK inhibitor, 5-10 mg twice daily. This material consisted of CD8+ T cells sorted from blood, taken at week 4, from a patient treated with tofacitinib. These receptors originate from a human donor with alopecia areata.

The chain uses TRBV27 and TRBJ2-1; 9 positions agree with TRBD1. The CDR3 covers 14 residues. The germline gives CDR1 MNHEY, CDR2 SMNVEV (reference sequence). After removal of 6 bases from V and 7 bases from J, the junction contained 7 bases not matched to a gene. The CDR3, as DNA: TGTGCCAGCAGCCCGGACAGGGGACAGAATGAGCAGTTCTTC. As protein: CASSPDRGQNEQFF.

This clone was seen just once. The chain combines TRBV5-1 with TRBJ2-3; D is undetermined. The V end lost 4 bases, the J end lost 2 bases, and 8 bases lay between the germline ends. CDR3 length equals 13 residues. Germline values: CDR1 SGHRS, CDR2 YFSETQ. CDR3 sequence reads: CASSEGFTDTQYF. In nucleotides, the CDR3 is TGCGCCAGCAGCGAAGGGTTCACAGATACGCAGTATTTT.

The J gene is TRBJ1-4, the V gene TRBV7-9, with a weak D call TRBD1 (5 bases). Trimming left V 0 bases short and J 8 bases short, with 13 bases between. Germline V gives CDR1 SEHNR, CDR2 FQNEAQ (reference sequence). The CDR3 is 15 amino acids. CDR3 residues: CASSLAARDGEKLFF. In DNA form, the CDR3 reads TGTGCCAGCAGCTTAGCGGCCAGGGATGGGGAAAAACTGTTTTTT. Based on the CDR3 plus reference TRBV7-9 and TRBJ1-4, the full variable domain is DTGVSQNPRHKITKRGQNVTFRCDPISEHNRLYWYRQTLGQGPEFLTYFQNEAQLEKSRLLSDRFSAERPKGSFSTLEIQRTEQGDSAMYLCASSLAARDGEKLFFGSGTQLSVL.

The CDR3 reads CASSLRDRDYEQYF. CDR3 nucleotide sequence: TGTGCCAGCAGCCTACGGGACCGGGATTACGAGCAGTACTTC. The chain carries TRBV11-2 and TRBJ2-7, with D tentatively TRBD1 or TRBD2 (5 bases each). Germline V lookup: CDR1 SGHAT, CDR2 FQNNGV. The CDR3 consists of 14 residues. Trimming removed 5 bases from V and 4 bases from J, with 15 bases in between.

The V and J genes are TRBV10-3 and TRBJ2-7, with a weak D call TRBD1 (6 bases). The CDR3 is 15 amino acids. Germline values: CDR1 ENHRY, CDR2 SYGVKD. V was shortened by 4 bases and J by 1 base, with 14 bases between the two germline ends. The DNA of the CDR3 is TGTGCCATCAGTGGGACAGAGGAATCTTCCTACGAGCAGTACTTC. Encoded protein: CAISGTEESSYEQYF.

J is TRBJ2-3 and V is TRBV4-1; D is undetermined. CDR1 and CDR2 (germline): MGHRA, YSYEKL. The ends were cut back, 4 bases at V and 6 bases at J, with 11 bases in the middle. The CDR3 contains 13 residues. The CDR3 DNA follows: TGCGCCAGCAGCCTCAACCTGGTGGATACGCAGTATTTT. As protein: CASSLNLVDTQYF.

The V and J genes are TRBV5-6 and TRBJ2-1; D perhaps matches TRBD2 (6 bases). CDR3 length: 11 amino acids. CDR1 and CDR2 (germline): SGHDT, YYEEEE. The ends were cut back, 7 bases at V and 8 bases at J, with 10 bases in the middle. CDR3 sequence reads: CASAGGHEQFF. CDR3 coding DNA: TGTGCCAGCGCTGGAGGGCATGAGCAGTTCTTC.

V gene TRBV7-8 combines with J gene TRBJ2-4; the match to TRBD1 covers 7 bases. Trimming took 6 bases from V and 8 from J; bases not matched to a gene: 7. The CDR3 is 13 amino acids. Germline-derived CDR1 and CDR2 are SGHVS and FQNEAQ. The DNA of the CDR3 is TGTGCCAGCAGTCACACAGGGGTAGACATTCAGTACTTC. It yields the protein CASSHTGVDIQYF.

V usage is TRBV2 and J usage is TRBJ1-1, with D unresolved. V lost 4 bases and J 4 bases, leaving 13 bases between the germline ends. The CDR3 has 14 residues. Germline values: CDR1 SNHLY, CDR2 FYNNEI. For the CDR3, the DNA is TGTGCCAGCAGTGCGGGCCGAACTACCACTGAAGCTTTCTTT. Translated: CASSAGRTTTEAFF.

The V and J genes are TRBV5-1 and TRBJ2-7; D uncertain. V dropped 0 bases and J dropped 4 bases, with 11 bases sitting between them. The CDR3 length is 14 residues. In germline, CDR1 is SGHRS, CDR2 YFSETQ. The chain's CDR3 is CASSLENREYEQYF. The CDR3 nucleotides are TGCGCCAGCAGCTTGGAGAACAGAGAATACGAGCAGTACTTC.

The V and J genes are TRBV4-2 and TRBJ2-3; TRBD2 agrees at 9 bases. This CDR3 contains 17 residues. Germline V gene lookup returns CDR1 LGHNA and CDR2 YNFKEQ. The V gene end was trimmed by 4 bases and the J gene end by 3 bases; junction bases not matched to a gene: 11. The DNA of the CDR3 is TGTGCCAGCAGCCTCGAATCGGCGGGGGGGCAAACAGATACGCAGTATTTT. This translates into CASSLESAGGQTDTQYF.

CDR3 sequence (DNA): TGTGCCAGCAGCCCCTTCCCGGGACAGGGCACCTACGAGCAGTACTTC. Translating it yields CASSPFPGQGTYEQYF. V gene TRBV7-9 combines with J gene TRBJ2-7; 9 bases fit TRBD1. The V segment lost 5 bases and the J segment 2 bases; nucleotides outside the gene matches: 10. From germline, CDR1 is SEHNR and CDR2 FQNEAQ (reference sequence). The CDR3 consists of 16 residues.

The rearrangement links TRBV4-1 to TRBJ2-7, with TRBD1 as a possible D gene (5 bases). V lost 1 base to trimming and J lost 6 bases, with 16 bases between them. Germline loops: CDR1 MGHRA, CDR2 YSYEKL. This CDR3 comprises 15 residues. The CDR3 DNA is TGCGCCAGCAGCCAAGCGGCAGGGTCGACCGGCGAGCAGTACTTC. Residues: CASSQAAGSTGEQYF.

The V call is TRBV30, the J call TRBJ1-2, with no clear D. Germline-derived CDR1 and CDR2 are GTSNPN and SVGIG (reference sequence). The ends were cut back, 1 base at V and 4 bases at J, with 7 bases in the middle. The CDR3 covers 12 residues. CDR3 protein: CAWSEGGYGYTF. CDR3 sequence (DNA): TGTGCCTGGAGTGAGGGCGGCTATGGCTACACCTTC.

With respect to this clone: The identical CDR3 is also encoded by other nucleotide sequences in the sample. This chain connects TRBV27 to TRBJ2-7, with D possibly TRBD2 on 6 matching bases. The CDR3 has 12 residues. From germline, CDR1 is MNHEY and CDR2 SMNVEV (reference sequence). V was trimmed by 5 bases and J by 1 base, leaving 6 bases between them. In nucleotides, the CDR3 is TGTGCCAGCAGTCGGGGGTCCTACGAGCAGTACTTC. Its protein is CASSRGSYEQYF.